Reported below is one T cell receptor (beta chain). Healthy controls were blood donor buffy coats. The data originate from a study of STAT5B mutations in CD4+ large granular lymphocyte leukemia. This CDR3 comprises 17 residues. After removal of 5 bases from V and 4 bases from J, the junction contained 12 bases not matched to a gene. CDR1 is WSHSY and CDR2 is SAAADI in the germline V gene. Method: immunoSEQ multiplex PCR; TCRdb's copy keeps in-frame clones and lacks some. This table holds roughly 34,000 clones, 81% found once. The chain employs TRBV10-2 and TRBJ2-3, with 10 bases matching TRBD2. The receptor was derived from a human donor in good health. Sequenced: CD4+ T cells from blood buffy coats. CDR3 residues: CASSHLRGAGGPDTQYF. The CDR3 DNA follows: TGCGCCAGCAGTCATCTCCGGGGAGCGGGAGGGCCAGATACGCAGTATTTT.